This record covers a single TCR beta chain. Antigen specificity is unknown. The sample is drawn from a study of T cell responses to AZD1222 COVID-19 vaccine. Study-wide points: Spike was spanned by vaccine-associated CD4 TCRs, with dominance at 160-218 and 743-854. Baseline serostatus was positive in only a handful of AZD1222 recipients.

With 2 bases clipped from V and 6 bases from J, the junction kept 6 bases outside the gene matches. Germline V gene data show CDR1 as SGDLS and CDR2 as YYNGEE. The CDR3 loop spans 14 amino acids. This table comes from immunoSEQ multiplex PCR, and its TCRdb copy is limited to in-frame clones, with some not included. The sample lists some 130,000 clones; approximately 90% were seen once. The clonotype originates from an adult in good health. The chain links TRBV9 to TRBJ1-1; 8 positions agree with TRBD1. The specimen was peripheral blood, collected on day 0 of AZD1222 vaccination. The CDR3 loop reads CASSVRDRTAEAFF. DNA for the CDR3: TGTGCCAGCAGCGTGAGGGACAGGACGGCTGAAGCTTTCTTT. Together with reference TRBV9 and TRBJ1-1, the CDR3 gives the full variable domain: DSGVTQTPKHLITATGQRVTLRCSPRSGDLSVYWYQQSLDQGLQFLIQYYNGEERAKGNILERFSAQQFPDLHSELNLSSLELGDSALYFCASSVRDRTAEAFFGQGTRLTVV.